This entry describes one T cell receptor (beta chain). There are a few counts of this clone. What this receptor recognizes is not known. The junction shows a germline mismatch at one end, possibly a read error. Via the germline V gene, CDR1 is MNHEY and CDR2 SVGAGI. Reading from cysteine to phenylalanine, the CDR3 counts 12 amino acids. Only CDR3 DNA is held: 36 bases, read in frame from base 1. This sample was taken from a study of cytomegalovirus exposure and HLA in healthy donors (TCRdb year 2017). Study-wide context: An earlier analysis of approximately 550 of the donors reported about 250 Gb of sequence data and approximately 110 million unique TCR beta sequences from 150 million to 200 million T cells. Every repertoire in the discovery cohort had been generated on one and the same sequencing platform. Among a few hundred genotyped donors of the cohort, an average of roughly 240,000 unique TCR beta nucleotide sequences were sequenced per donor, approximately 20% of them non-productive. An early release covering 550 to 650 HLA-typed donors comprised 250 to 350 gigabases of sequencing data and about 90 million unique TCR sequences. To predict cytomegalovirus infection status, the study combined high-throughput TCR immunosequencing, statistical association of individual TCRs with disease status, and machine learning. The T cell repertoires of 550 to 850 subjects were profiled by immunosequencing and related to cytomegalovirus serostatus. Typing coverage differed by locus: A, B, C, DRB1 and DQB1 were typed in roughly 629-630 donors, DQA1 in about 500, DPA1 in some 610, and DPB1 in roughly 450. In the later analysis, no new phenotypic data were used to find candidate immune exposures; instead, reliance was placed on TCR beta sequences and their occurrence across donors. In a later genetic analysis, genome-wide SNP genotypes for 398 of the 666 donors were used, and that subset was treated as a discovery cohort. In an earlier analysis of roughly 540 of the donors, high-throughput TCR beta sequencing was used to judge whether each TCR beta V gene segment behaved as functional or pseudogenic. To study patterns of TCR occurrence, a later analysis re-analyzed previously published TCR beta repertoires from 700 or so donors and added high-resolution HLA genotyping. Donor age, sex, ethnicity and CMV serostatus were collected together with the repertoire data. HLA typing covered class I and class II loci at four-digit resolution. About five DR-DQ haplotypes were treated as single units for association and clustering because of strong linkage in the cohort. Of the 350 to 450 genotyped donors, less than 90% were placed in the genetic ancestry cluster associated with self-reported Caucasian donors. The aim of the study was to test whether cataloging public T cell receptors could identify signatures of past pathogen exposure. Besides the first cohort of approximately 670 subjects, a separate validation cohort made up of 90 to 150 different subjects was used.

The cohort consisted of approximately 690 healthy bone marrow donors. All cohort members were sampled while nominally healthy, although unrecorded immune exposures were likely present. The donor was CMV seronegative and was included in the group of approximately 350 seronegative cohort members. A peripheral blood sample was provided by each donor, and peripheral blood mononuclear cells were used for TCR beta sequencing. The Qiagen DNeasy Blood Extraction Kit was used to extract genomic DNA from the blood cell samples. Overall study outcomes, separate from this receptor: Immune exposure information for the cohort was limited to CMV serostatus. The earlier analysis of 587 of the donors excluded seventeen rarely observed V segments, including chromosome 9 orphons, because counts were too low. The 87-base-pair reads could not distinguish some IMGT-functional V segments, including TRBV6-2 and TRBV6-3, so those segments were excluded. Specific HLA alleles were associated with over 15,000 TCR beta sequences at a false discovery rate of 0.05 in a later analysis. The study gave a list of about 160 TCR beta chains associated with cytomegalovirus. A later analysis reported that several top co-occurrence clusters appeared linked to parvovirus B19, influenza, CMV and Epstein-Barr virus. HLA typing was unavailable for some donors at each locus, so association tests used only the typed subset. A further reported finding was that TCR beta sequences accurately predicted the HLA-A and HLA-B alleles for most subjects in the first cohort. In vitro tests confirmed that a few of the cytomegalovirus-associated TCR beta chains recognize cytomegalovirus antigens. In a later analysis, TCR association rates were found to vary across HLA loci, with the most associated TCRs seen for DRB1 alleles and the fewest for HLA-C alleles. The classifier was reported to diagnose cytomegalovirus status with high specificity and sensitivity in both the original and validation cohorts. When HLA alleles, especially DR and DQ, strongly co-occurred, attributing TCR associations to individual alleles was difficult. Only TCR beta chains were sequenced in this cohort, and the absence of alpha or paired-chain data limited detectable features. Most TCR sequences were seen in very few donors, while some public TCRs were found in many individuals. A later analysis found that most CMV-associated TCR beta chains appeared HLA-restricted, with HLA associations seemingly driven largely by CMV exposure. In an earlier analysis of a few hundred of the donors, most TCR beta V segments were observed in productive rearrangements about 87% or about 30% of the time, broadly matching IMGT annotations. It was suggested by the authors that the approach could potentially be generalized to other disease states and immunological phenotypes. In a later analysis, HLA-associated TCR beta chains were found to be more clonally expanded and to have lower generation probabilities than equally common non-associated chains. Presence/absence analyses assumed roughly uniform sequencing depth across donors, an assumption that may not hold. A cluster of highly shared sequence variants was judged likely to represent a technical artifact of the sequencing pipeline. Correlated functional status among segregating V segments might reflect linkage disequilibrium, but an unknown experimental factor could not be ruled out. An association between a missense DCLRE1C variant and V-gene and J-gene trimming of TCR beta chains was found in a later genetic analysis and replicated in an independent cohort. A later genetic analysis reported fewer N-insertions in productive TCRs among donors in an Asian-associated ancestry cluster than the roughly 700-donor mean.

The library was obtained by the immunoSEQ multiplex PCR assay. For the multiplex PCR, a mixture combining 60 forward primers for TCR Vbeta segments and 13 reverse primers for TCR Jbeta segments was used. Amplification of the CDR3 region of rearranged TCR beta genes was performed with a multiplex PCR assay on genomic DNA. Amplified TCR beta libraries were sequenced as 87-base-pair reads on the Illumina HiSeq System. Concerning the study's data processing: A later analysis counted approximately 74 million unique TCR beta chains across the 550 to 800 repertoires, and 9.5 million to 11 million of these chains were shared by at least two donors. Raw reads were error-corrected and collapsed into unique sequences by a nearest-neighbor algorithm in which closely related sequences were merged to remove PCR and sequencing errors. Alignment of CDR3 sequences to IMGT reference sequences was used to assign V, D and J gene segments. For a sequence to be retained, at least a six-nucleotide match to both a V gene segment and a J gene segment was required. A rearrangement was called productive if the CDR3 had no stop codons and remained in frame with V and J, and every other rearrangement was called non-productive. CDR3 was defined by IMGT convention, running from the second conserved V-encoded cysteine to the conserved J-encoded phenylalanine. In an earlier analysis of around 640 of the donors, sequences lacking an unambiguous match to a single V gene segment were excluded. In an earlier analysis of a few hundred of the donors, V segments were called functional above 56.7% productive rearrangements and were called segregating when the between-donor standard deviation exceeded 5%. A statistical classification framework was built for diagnosing cytomegalovirus status from the catalog of TCR beta chain sequences. A later analysis assigned V and J genes by comparing TCR nucleotide sequences with IMGT/GENE-DB human TR gene sequences. A later analysis assigned CDR3 sequences and most-parsimonious VDJ recombination scenarios with the TCRdist pipeline. In a later analysis, each TCR beta chain was defined by its CDR3 amino acid sequence together with its V-gene family, and reads without a unique V-gene family were excluded. In a later analysis, 450 to 600 highly shared, low-generation-probability nucleotide sequences were removed to address suspected cross-contamination and a sequencing artifact. A later analysis calculated a clonal expansion index for each public chain from normalized within-repertoire ranks of inferred template counts. In a later analysis, generation probabilities were computed with a VDJ recombination model fitted to out-of-frame rearrangements, and the resulting probabilities were checked against IGoR. A later analysis scored TCR-TCR, TCR-HLA and TCR-CMV co-occurrence with hypergeometric tests, applying a repertoire-size bias correction to TCR pairs. In a later analysis, false discovery rates were estimated by permuting HLA or CMV assignments 20 times. In a later analysis, co-occurring TCRs were grouped using DBSCAN, and TCRdist sequence similarity was added for clustering within HLA-allele-positive subsets. Repertoires with fewer than 30,000 or more than 120,000 public chains, plus five repertoires with anomalous nucleotide sharing, were excluded from co-occurrence clustering. Sourced from immuneACCESS, this table was stored by TCRdb with only in-frame sequences that have V and J called. A share of the clones is absent; for the studies checked, an unresolved V gene accounts for under half, and the remainder has no known explanation. D and trimming were read from the DNA, whereas the V and J calls and clone size are those reported in that table. This sample comprises 150,000 to 200,000 clones, around 80% of them detected only once. Under 7.5% of the sample rests with the top ten.

This chain is built from TRBV6-5 and TRBJ2-1, and TRBD2 aligns with 8 junction nucleotides. The sequenced sample consisted of PBMCs. This receptor was identified in a middle-aged man in good health and CMV-seronegative. The CDR3 region has the sequence CASSYKKRGMVF. The bases read TGTGCCAGCAGTTATAAGAAGCGGGGGATGGTCTTC.